Following are 22 T cell receptor beta chains from one sample sequenced in a study of vaccination effects on CD4 cells after COVID-19. Under the ViraFEST assay, PBMC were stimulated with viral peptide pools so that antigen-specific CD4+ T cells expanded. Sequencing was performed afterwards. Following culture for roughly 10 days, CD4+ T cells were isolated. Neither prior SARS-CoV-2 infection nor positive nucleocapsid antibodies were present in the vaccine recipients. These receptors have no identified antigens. Sequenced by immunoSEQ multiplex PCR; TCRdb stores in-frame clones only, minus some. The sample has 25,000 to 35,000 clones, about 70% seen once. The sequencing here drew on CD4+ T cells from PBMCs cultured with SARS-CoV-2 spike peptides, taken before COVID-19 vaccination. The receptors derive from a human donor who received a COVID-19 vaccine.

The rearrangement joins TRBV10-2 to TRBJ1-1; TRBD1 is a possible D gene (6 bases). Trimming removed 6 bases at V and 5 bases at J, with 13 bases between. The CDR3 has 13 residues. Per the germline V gene, CDR1 is WSHSY and CDR2 is SAAADI. CDR3 residues: CASRIGGGTEAFF. DNA for the CDR3: TGCGCCAGCAGAATAGGGGGGGGTACTGAAGCTTTCTTT.

The gene calls are TRBV11-2 and TRBJ2-2; 7 bases agree with TRBD2. The CDR3 is 14 amino acids. Germline V gene data show CDR1 as SGHAT and CDR2 as FQNNGV. Trimming took 5 bases from V and 5 from J; bases not matched to a gene: 5. CDR3 region: CASSTGLVTGELFF. The DNA of the CDR3 is TGTGCCAGCAGCACAGGACTAGTAACCGGGGAGCTGTTTTTT. Complete variable domain (other parts from reference TRBV11-2 and TRBJ2-2): EAGVAQSPRYKIIEKRQSVAFWCNPISGHATLYWYQQILGQGPKLLIQFQNNGVVDDSQLPKDRFSAERLKGVDSTLKIQPAKLEDSAVYLCASSTGLVTGELFFGEGSRLTVL.

V and J are TRBV25-1 and TRBJ1-1; a possible D gene is TRBD1 (5 bases). This CDR3 contains 14 residues. The germline CDR1 and CDR2 sequences are MGHDK and SYGVNS. V lost 2 bases and J lost 1, with 8 bases in between. The CDR3 loop is CASSEIDRNTEAFF. The CDR3 region has the DNA TGTGCCAGCAGTGAAATCGACAGGAACACTGAAGCTTTCTTT. Looking up the rest from reference TRBV25-1 and TRBJ1-1 gives the full variable domain: EADIYQTPRYLVIGTGKKITLECSQTMGHDKMYWYQQDPGMELHLIHYSYGVNSTEKGDLSSESTVSRIRTEHFPLTLESARPSHTSQYLCASSEIDRNTEAFFGQGTRLTVV.

The V gene is TRBV2, the J gene TRBJ2-7, with TRBD2 matching 13 bases. The CDR3 is 15 residues long. CDR1 and CDR2 from the germline V gene are SNHLY and FYNNEI. V was clipped by 5 bases and J by 5 bases; unmatched bases: 6. CDR3 in DNA: TGTGCCAGCAGTCAGTCCGGGACTAGCGGGGACGAGCAGTACTTC. Protein: CASSQSGTSGDEQYF. Based on the CDR3 plus reference TRBV2 and TRBJ2-7, the full variable domain is EPEVTQTPSHQVTQMGQEVILRCVPISNHLYFYWYRQILGQKVEFLVSFYNNEISEKSEIFDDQFSVERPDGSNFTLKIRSTKLEDSAMYFCASSQSGTSGDEQYFGPGTRLTVT.

This sequence joins TRBV5-1 and TRBJ1-3; perhaps TRBD1 as D (6 bases). Germline assignment: CDR1 SGHRS and CDR2 YFSETQ. V lost 4 bases and J lost 0, with 11 bases in between. There are 15 residues in the CDR3. The DNA for the CDR3 is TGCGCCAGCAGCGAGACAGGTTTCTCTGGAAACACCATATATTTT. Residues: CASSETGFSGNTIYF.

This chain links TRBV6-1 with TRBJ1-5; TRBD1 aligns across 7 bases. The CDR3 loop spans 15 amino acids. The germline gives CDR1 MNHNS, CDR2 SASEGT. J was trimmed by 5 bases and V by 3 bases; bases with no gene match: 7. The CDR3 nucleotides read TGTGCCAGCAGTGACAGACAGGGAATCGATCAGCCCCAGCATTTT. This codes for CASSDRQGIDQPQHF.

This clone was counted a few times. The V and J genes are TRBV7-9 and TRBJ2-1; 10 positions match TRBD2. The CDR3 covers 15 residues. Germline lookup yields CDR1 SEHNR and CDR2 FQNEAQ (reference sequence). The V and J ends lost 6 bases and 4 bases, in that order; junction bases with no gene match: 6. The CDR3 nucleotides are TGTGCCAGCAGATCCACTAGCGGGGATTACAATGAGCAGTTCTTC. It specifies CASRSTSGDYNEQFF.

V and J are TRBV5-1 and TRBJ2-7; 12 bases match TRBD1. CDR3 length: 16 amino acids. V lost 1 base and J lost 3; bases outside the gene matches: 5. Germline CDR1 SGHRS, CDR2 YFSETQ. The DNA of the CDR3 is TGCGCCAGCAGCTTGTGGGGACAGGGGGCTAACTACGAGCAGTACTTC. Translated, it gives CASSLWGQGANYEQYF.

V is TRBV19 and J is TRBJ2-3, with TRBD2 matching 11 bases. CDR3 size: 16 residues. The V gene end was trimmed by 5 bases and the J gene end by 0 bases; junction bases not matched to a gene: 4. From germline, CDR1 is LNHDA and CDR2 SQIVND (reference sequence). Here the CDR3 DNA reads TGTGCCAGTAGTTTCGGACTAGCGGGCAGCACAGATACGCAGTATTTT. Its protein is CASSFGLAGSTDTQYF.

This chain links TRBV6-5 with TRBJ2-7; 7 bases are a match to TRBD2. The germline V gene has CDR1 MNHEY and CDR2 SVGAGI. CDR3 length: 14 residues. With V trimmed by 0 bases and J by 6 bases, 5 bases remained unmatched. This chain's CDR3 is CASSYSRGLTEQYF. The CDR3 region has the DNA TGTGCCAGCAGTTACTCGAGGGGACTAACCGAGCAGTACTTC.

This clone is medium-sized (0.01 to 0.1%). This rearrangement joins TRBV5-1 to TRBJ1-4; no clear D gene. This CDR3 comprises 16 residues. Trimming left V 4 bases short and J 4 bases short, with 17 bases between. In germline, CDR1 is SGHRS, CDR2 YFSETQ. CDR3 coding DNA: TGCGCCAGCAGCCTAAATGGCGCGACGCGTAATGAAAAACTGTTTTTT. It encodes CASSLNGATRNEKLFF.

The CDR3 DNA reads as TGTGCCAGCAGAGCTAGCGGGACGAGAACCTACGAGCAGTACTTC. Its translation is CASRASGTRTYEQYF. The chain has TRBV6-5 and TRBJ2-7; TRBD2 agrees at 9 bases. The CDR3 runs to 15 residues. From germline, CDR1 is MNHEY and CDR2 SVGAGI. With V trimmed by 6 bases and J by 2 bases, 8 bases remained unmatched.

In DNA form, the CDR3 reads TGTGCCATCAGTGAGTCGCTCGGGACGGAGACCCAGTACTTC. It specifies CAISESLGTETQYF. J is TRBJ2-5 and V is TRBV10-3; D possibly matches TRBD1 or TRBD2 (5 bases each). The CDR3 covers 14 residues. Trimming stripped 0 bases from V and 5 bases from J, with 10 bases between. The germline gives CDR1 ENHRY, CDR2 SYGVKD.

This clone was counted a single time. The chain couples TRBV6-6 to TRBJ2-2; TRBD1 matches 11 bases. V shed 6 bases and J 2 bases; nucleotides not matched to a gene: 2. Germline values: CDR1 MNHNY, CDR2 SVGAGI (reference sequence). This CDR3 region has 15 residues. CDR3 DNA sequence: TGTGCCAGCAGAGGACAGGGGGCCAACACCGGGGAGCTGTTTTTT. Amino acids: CASRGQGANTGELFF.

The chain combines TRBV15 with TRBJ1-2; D unclear. Germline V gene data show CDR1 as LNHNV and CDR2 as YYDKDF (reference sequence). Deletions cut 0 bases from V and 7 bases from J, with 6 bases between. This CDR3 has 12 residues. CDR3 nucleotides: TGTGCCACCAGCAGAGATTATGGTGGCTACACCTTC. Translation gives CATSRDYGGYTF.

The rearrangement links TRBV5-6 to TRBJ1-2, with 9 bases identical to TRBD1. With V trimmed by 0 bases and J by 11 bases, 8 bases remained unmatched. Germline V CDR1 and CDR2: SGHDT, YYEEEE. The CDR3 contains 14 residues. The CDR3 protein is CASSLGWTGALYTF. Written as DNA, the CDR3 is TGTGCCAGCAGCTTGGGATGGACAGGGGCCCTATACACCTTC.

V is TRBV5-8 and J is TRBJ1-6; D gene unclear. The germline CDR1 and CDR2 sequences are SGHTS and YDEGEE. V gave up 0 bases and J gave up 0 bases, with 13 bases separating them. CDR3 length equals 18 residues. The CDR3 DNA reads TGTGCCAGCAGCTTGGCGAAGGGAACACGCTCCTATAATTCACCCCTCCACTTT. This gives the protein CASSLAKGTRSYNSPLHF.

This sequence joins TRBV12-3 or TRBV12-4 and TRBJ1-5; TRBD1 matches at 7 bases. Trimming cost V 5 bases and J 6 bases; bases outside gene matches: 4. This CDR3 has 13 amino acids. The CDR3 DNA is TGTGCCAGCAGTCGACAGGGAGGTCAGCCCCAGCATTTT. It translates to CASSRQGGQPQHF.

V usage is TRBV11-2 and J usage is TRBJ2-1, with 8 nucleotides matching TRBD2. Trimming took 6 bases from V and 6 from J; bases not matched to a gene: 10. Germline V gene data show CDR1 as SGHAT and CDR2 as FQNNGV. This CDR3 has 15 residues. The chain's CDR3 is CASRKGLERLNEQFF. CDR3 DNA sequence: TGTGCCAGCAGGAAGGGACTAGAGCGTCTCAATGAGCAGTTCTTC.

The chain combines TRBV1 with TRBJ1-2. TRBV1 is listed as a pseudogene. This CDR3 has 14 amino acids. Written as DNA, the CDR3 is TGCACCAGCAGCCAGATCCGAATTAACTATGGCTACACCTTC. This sequence encodes CTSSQIRINYGYTF.

This rearrangement joins TRBV12-3 or TRBV12-4 to TRBJ1-1, with D hard to call. V dropped 2 bases and J dropped 5 bases, with 9 bases sitting between them. This CDR3 spans 13 amino acids. CDR3: CASSLNAGTEAFF. CDR3 in DNA: TGTGCCAGCAGTTTAAATGCGGGGACTGAAGCTTTCTTT.

This clone occurred a few times. The CDR3: CASSQGHHRGQNYGYTF. CDR3 DNA sequence: TGCGCCAGCAGCCAAGGACACCACAGGGGACAGAACTATGGCTACACCTTC. This rearrangement joins TRBV4-1 to TRBJ1-2; 7 positions agree with TRBD1. The CDR3 covers 17 residues. Per the germline V gene, CDR1 is MGHRA and CDR2 is YSYEKL. With V trimmed by 1 base and J by 2 bases, 10 bases remained unmatched.